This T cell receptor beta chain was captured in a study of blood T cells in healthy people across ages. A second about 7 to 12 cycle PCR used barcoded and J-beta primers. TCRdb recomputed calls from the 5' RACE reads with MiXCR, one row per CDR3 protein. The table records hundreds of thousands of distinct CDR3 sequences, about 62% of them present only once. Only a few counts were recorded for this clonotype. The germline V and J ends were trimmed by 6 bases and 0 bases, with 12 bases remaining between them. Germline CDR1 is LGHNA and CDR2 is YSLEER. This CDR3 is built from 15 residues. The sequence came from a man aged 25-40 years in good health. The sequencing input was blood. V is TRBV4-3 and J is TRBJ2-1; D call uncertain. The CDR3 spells CASRPFDHSYNEQFF. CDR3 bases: TGCGCCAGCAGGCCCTTTGATCACTCCTACAATGAGCAGTTCTTC.